This T cell receptor (beta chain) was retrieved from a study of T cells in Graves' hyperthyroidism and ophthalmopathy. RNA transcripts were the template for amplifying TCR beta CDR3 regions. In the first-round RT-PCR of the TCR CDR3, the HTBI primer set was used. TCRdb fed the multiplex PCR reads into MiXCR, producing one record per CDR3 protein. The repertoire holds about 640,000 distinct CDR3 sequences, about 20% seen once, with roughly 30% in the top ten. This clonotype was observed a handful of times. V was trimmed by 0 bases and J by 5 bases, leaving 8 bases between them. The germline V gene has CDR1 SGDLS and CDR2 YYNGEE. CDR3 length equals 13 residues. Disease duration was under 3 months in the ophthalmopathy patients, who also had a Clinical Activity Score of at least 3 and a NOSPECS grade of at least 4. Each diagnosis was grounded in clinical symptoms, serum thyroxine and TRAb, thyroid ultrasound, and orbital computed tomography.

The chain has TRBV9 and TRBJ2-5; D gene ambiguous. This sequence was found in a young man with Graves' ophthalmopathy. Sequencing was done on a sample of blood. The CDR3 is CASSVGVGETQYF. CDR3 DNA sequence: TGTGCCAGCAGCGTAGGAGTGGGCGAGACCCAGTACTTC.